The clone carrying this T cell receptor (beta chain) has only a few counts. Antigen specificity is unknown. This sample also contains other DNA sequences that code for the same CDR3. This sample was included in a study of shared clonotypes between healthy human individuals. The V gene lost 2 bases and the J gene lost 8 bases, with 12 bases spanning the gap. This CDR3 comprises 12 residues. Germline assignment: CDR1 SQVTM and CDR2 ANQGSEA. Findings and caveats of the study: Several donors showed sharing of about 4.7% of naive CD4 clonotypes.

It was into CD45RA+ naive and CD45RA-negative memory subsets that the CD4+ cells were split. Running of the assay took place at deep level. Measured with immunoSEQ multiplex PCR; TCRdb has only the in-frame clones, and not every one. The table shows about 1.1 million clones, with 60% to 80% occurring only once. The V gene is TRBV29-1, the J gene TRBJ1-2; TRBD1 is a possible D gene (6 bases). The sequence was obtained from a man aged 18 to 35 in good health. Some clones in this sample may be carry-over from other donors' samples. The sequencing input was memory CD4+ T cells from PBMCs. Described subset: CD45RA-negative fraction. The CDR3 DNA is TGCAGCGTTGAACTGACAGGAGGAGGCTACACCTTC. Protein product: CSVELTGGGYTF.